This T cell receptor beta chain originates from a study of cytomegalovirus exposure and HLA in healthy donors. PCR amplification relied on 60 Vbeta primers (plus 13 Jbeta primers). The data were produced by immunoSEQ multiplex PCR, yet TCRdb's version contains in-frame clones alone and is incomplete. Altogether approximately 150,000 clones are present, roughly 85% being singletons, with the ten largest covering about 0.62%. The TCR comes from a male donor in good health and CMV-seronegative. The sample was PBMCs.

This chain's CDR3 is CASSLAGASRQETQYF. CDR3 sequence (DNA): TGTGCCAGCAGCTTGGCGGGAGCGTCAAGGCAAGAGACCCAGTACTTC. This rearrangement joins TRBV5-4 to TRBJ2-5; D might be TRBD2 (6 bases). The CDR3 has 16 amino acids. Trimming took off 0 bases at V and 2 bases at J, with 14 bases between the two ends. Germline-derived CDR1 and CDR2 are SGHNT and YYREEE (reference sequence).